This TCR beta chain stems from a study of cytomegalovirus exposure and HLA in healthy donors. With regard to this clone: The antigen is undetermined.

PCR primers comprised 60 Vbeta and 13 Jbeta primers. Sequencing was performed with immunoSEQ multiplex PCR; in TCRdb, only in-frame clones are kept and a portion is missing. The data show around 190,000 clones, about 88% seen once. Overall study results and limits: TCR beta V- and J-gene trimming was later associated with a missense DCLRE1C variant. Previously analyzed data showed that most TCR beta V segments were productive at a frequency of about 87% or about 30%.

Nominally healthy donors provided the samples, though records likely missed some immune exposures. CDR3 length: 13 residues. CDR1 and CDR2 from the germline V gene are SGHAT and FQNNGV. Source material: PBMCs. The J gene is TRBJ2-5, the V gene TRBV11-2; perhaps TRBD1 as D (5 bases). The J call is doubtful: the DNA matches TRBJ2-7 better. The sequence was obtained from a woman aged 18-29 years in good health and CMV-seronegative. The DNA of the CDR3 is TGTGCCAGCAGCTCAGGGCTTTCCTACGAGCAGTACTTC. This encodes CASSSGLSYEQYF.